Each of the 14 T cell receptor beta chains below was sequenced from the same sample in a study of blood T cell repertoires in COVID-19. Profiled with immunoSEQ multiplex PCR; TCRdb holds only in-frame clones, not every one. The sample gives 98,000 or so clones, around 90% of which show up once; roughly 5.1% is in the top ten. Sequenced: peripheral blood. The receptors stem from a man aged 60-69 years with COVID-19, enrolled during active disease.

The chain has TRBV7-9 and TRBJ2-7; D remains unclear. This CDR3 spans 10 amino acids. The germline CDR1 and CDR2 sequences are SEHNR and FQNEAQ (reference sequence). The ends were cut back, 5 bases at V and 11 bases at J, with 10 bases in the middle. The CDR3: CASSPVPEYF. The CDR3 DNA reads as TGTGCCAGCAGCCCCGTCCCCGAGTACTTC.

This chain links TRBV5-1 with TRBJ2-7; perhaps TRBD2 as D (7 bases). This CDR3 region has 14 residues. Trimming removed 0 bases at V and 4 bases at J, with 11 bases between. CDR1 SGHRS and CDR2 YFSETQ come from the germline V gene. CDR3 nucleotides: TGCGCCAGCAGCTTGGAACAGGGAGGGTACGAGCAGTACTTC. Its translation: CASSLEQGGYEQYF.

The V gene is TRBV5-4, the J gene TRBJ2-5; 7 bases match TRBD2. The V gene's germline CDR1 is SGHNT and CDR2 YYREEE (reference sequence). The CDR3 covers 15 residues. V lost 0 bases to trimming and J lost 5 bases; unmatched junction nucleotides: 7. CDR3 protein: CASSLEWEGYETQYF. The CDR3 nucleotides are TGTGCCAGCAGCTTGGAGTGGGAGGGGTATGAGACCCAGTACTTC.

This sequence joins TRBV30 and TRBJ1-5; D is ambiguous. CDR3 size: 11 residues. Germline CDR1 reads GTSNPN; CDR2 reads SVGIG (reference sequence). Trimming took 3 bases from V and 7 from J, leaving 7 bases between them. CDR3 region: CAWSSGQPQHF. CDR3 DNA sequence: TGTGCCTGGAGCTCGGGACAGCCCCAGCATTTT. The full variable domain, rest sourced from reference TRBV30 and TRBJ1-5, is SQTIHQWPATLVQPVGSPLSLECTVEGTSNPNLYWYRQAAGRGLQLLFYSVGIGQISSEVPQNLSASRPQDRQFILSSKKLLLSDSGFYLCAWSSGQPQHFGDGTRLSIL.

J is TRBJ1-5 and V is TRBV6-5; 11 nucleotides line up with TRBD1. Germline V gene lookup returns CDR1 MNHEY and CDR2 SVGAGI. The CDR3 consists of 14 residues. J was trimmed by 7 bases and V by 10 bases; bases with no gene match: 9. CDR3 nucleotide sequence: TGTGCCATCGTCCTGGGACAGGGGGACCAGCCCCAGCATTTT. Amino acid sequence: CAIVLGQGDQPQHF.

CDR3 in DNA: TGCGCCAGCAGCTATACACAGGACACTGAAGCTTTCTTT. It specifies CASSYTQDTEAFF. The rearrangement uses TRBV5-1 and TRBJ1-1, with D perhaps TRBD1 (5 bases). Deletions cut 3 bases from V and 3 bases from J, with 9 bases between. This CDR3 region has 13 residues. Germline V gene data show CDR1 as SGHRS and CDR2 as YFSETQ.

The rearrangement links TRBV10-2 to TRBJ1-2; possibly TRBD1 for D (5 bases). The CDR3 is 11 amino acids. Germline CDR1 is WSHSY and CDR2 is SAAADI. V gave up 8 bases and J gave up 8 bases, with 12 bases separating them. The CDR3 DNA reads TGCGCCAGCTCAGGGTCGGAAGGCTACACCTTC. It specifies CASSGSEGYTF.

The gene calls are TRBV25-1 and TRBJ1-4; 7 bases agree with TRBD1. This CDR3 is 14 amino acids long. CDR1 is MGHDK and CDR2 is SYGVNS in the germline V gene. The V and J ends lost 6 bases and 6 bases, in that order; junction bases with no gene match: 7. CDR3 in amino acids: CASSIQGMDEKLFF. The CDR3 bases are TGTGCCAGCAGCATACAGGGGATGGATGAAAAACTGTTTTTT. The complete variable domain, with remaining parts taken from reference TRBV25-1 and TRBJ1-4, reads EADIYQTPRYLVIGTGKKITLECSQTMGHDKMYWYQQDPGMELHLIHYSYGVNSTEKGDLSSESTVSRIRTEHFPLTLESARPSHTSQYLCASSIQGMDEKLFFGSGTQLSVL.

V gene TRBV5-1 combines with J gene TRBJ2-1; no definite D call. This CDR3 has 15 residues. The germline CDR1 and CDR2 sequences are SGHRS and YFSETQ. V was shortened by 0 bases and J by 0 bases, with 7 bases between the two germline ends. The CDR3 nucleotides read TGCGCCAGCAGCTTGGACGCGGCCTCCTACAATGAGCAGTTCTTC. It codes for CASSLDAASYNEQFF.

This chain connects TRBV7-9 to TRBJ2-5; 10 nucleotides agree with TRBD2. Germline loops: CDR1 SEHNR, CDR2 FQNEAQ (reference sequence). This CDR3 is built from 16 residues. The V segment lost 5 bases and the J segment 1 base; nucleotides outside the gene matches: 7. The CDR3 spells CASSPRASGGQETQYF. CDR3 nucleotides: TGTGCCAGCAGCCCCCGGGCTAGCGGGGGCCAAGAGACCCAGTACTTC.

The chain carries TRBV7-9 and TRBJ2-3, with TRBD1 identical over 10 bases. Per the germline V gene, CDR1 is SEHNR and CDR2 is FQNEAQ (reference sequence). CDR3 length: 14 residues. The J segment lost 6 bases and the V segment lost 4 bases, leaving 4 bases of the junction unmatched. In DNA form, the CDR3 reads TGTGCCAGCAGCTCAGGACAGGGGGAGGATACGCAGTATTTT. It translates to CASSSGQGEDTQYF.

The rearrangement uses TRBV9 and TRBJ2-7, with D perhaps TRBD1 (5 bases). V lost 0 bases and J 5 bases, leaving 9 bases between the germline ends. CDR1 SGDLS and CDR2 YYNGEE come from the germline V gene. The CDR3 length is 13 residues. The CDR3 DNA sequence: TGTGCCAGCAGCGTAGATTGGACAAACGAGCAGTACTTC. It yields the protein CASSVDWTNEQYF.

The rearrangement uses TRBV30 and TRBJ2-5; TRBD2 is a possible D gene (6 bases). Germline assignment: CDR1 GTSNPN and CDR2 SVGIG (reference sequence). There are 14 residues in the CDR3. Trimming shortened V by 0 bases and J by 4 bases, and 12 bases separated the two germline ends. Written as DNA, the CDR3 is TGTGCCTGGAGTGTCCGGAGGGATGGAGAGACCCAGTACTTC. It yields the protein CAWSVRRDGETQYF.

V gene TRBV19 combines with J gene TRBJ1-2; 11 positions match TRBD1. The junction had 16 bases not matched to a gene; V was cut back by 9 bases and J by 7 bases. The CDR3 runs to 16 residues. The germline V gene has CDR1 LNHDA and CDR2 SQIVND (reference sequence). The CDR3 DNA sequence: TGTGCCAGCGCAAAACCCAGGAGGACAGGGGGCGGTGGCTACACCTTC. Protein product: CASAKPRRTGGGGYTF.